The 14 T cell receptor beta chains in this list originate from one sample, sequenced in a study of T cells after yellow fever vaccination. TCRdb independently ran MiXCR on the 5' RACE reads; one entry per CDR3 protein. The sample has over 110,000 distinct CDR3 sequences, 7.7% seen once; the top ten hold around 0.73%. This sample comprised CD4+ T cells sorted from PBMCs, obtained 5 days after the yellow fever booster vaccination. All receptors derive from a man aged 25 to 40 who received the YFV17D yellow fever vaccine.

Ten or more counts support this clonotype. The rearrangement links TRBV7-3 to TRBJ2-5; TRBD2 matches at 7 bases. Germline CDR1 and CDR2: SGHTA and FQGTGA. The CDR3 runs 15 residues. Trimming took 5 bases from V and 1 from J; bases not matched to a gene: 7. The CDR3 DNA sequence: TGTGCCAGCAGCCGGGGGGACGGACCCCAAGAGACCCAGTACTTC. Residues: CASSRGDGPQETQYF.

This clonotype showed up just a few times. The chain links TRBV3-1 to TRBJ2-1; D remains unclear. With 3 bases removed from V and 9 bases from J, the gap between germline ends came to 12 bases. Germline loops: CDR1 LGHDT, CDR2 YNNKEL (reference sequence). There are 13 residues in the CDR3. The chain's CDR3 is CASSHGPGFEQFF. Here the CDR3 DNA reads TGTGCCAGCAGCCACGGACCCGGTTTTGAGCAGTTCTTC.

The table lists this clonotype with many counts. The chain employs TRBV6-2 or TRBV6-3 and TRBJ2-7; D is possibly TRBD2 (5 bases). The germline V gene has CDR1 MNHEY and CDR2 SVGEGT. Trimming shortened V by 7 bases and J by 3 bases, and 22 bases separated the two germline ends. The CDR3 runs to 16 residues. The DNA of the CDR3 is TGTGCCAGCACCCCACCCGGACGAGGACTCCACTACGAGCAGTACTTC. As protein: CASTPPGRGLHYEQYF.

This clonotype was counted many times. The gene calls are TRBV20-1 and TRBJ2-7, with TRBD1 as a possible D gene (5 bases). The germline V and J ends were trimmed by 6 bases and 0 bases, with 18 bases remaining between them. This CDR3 contains 15 residues. Germline V gene sequence: CDR1 DFQATT, CDR2 SNEGSKA (reference sequence). CDR3 region: CSAPQGSLSSYEQYF. In DNA form, the CDR3 reads TGCAGTGCCCCGCAGGGTTCCCTCTCCTCCTACGAGCAGTACTTC.

The table lists this clonotype with a few counts. CDR3 DNA sequence: TGTGCCAGCAGCTTAGCCCGCGTTGATCATGGGTTCTTC. As protein: CASSLARVDHGFF. The genes are TRBV7-2 and TRBJ2-1; the D is unclear. The CDR3 has 13 residues. CDR1 and CDR2 from the germline V gene are SGHTA and FQGNSA. Trimming removed 0 bases at V and 15 bases at J, with 15 bases between.

This clonotype was detected only a few times. The genes are TRBV7-2 and TRBJ2-1, with D possibly TRBD2 on 6 matching bases. The germline gives CDR1 SGHTA, CDR2 FQGNSA. V lost 4 bases and J 7 bases, leaving 11 bases between the germline ends. The length of the CDR3 is 13 residues. The CDR3: CASSWRAENEQFF. The CDR3 region has the DNA TGTGCCAGCAGCTGGAGGGCGGAAAATGAGCAGTTCTTC.

The sample holds many counts of this clonotype. The J gene is TRBJ2-7, the V gene TRBV5-5, with 7 positions matching TRBD2. There are 16 residues in the CDR3. Germline CDR1 and CDR2: SGHKS and YYEKEE (reference sequence). V lost 4 bases and J lost 0; bases outside the gene matches: 10. The CDR3 sequence: CASSLFSGFTSYEQYF. The CDR3 nucleotides are TGTGCCAGCAGCCTATTTAGCGGGTTCACCTCCTACGAGCAGTACTTC.

The V and J genes are TRBV9 and TRBJ2-1; D call uncertain. Germline CDR1 and CDR2: SGDLS and YYNGEE. V lost 0 bases, J lost 5 bases, and 24 bases lay in between. This CDR3 is 19 amino acids long. The CDR3 protein is CASSVEDALAAWENNEQFF. CDR3 coding DNA: TGTGCCAGCAGCGTAGAGGATGCCCTGGCTGCGTGGGAAAACAATGAGCAGTTCTTC.

This clonotype was seen repeatedly, ten times or more. The chain uses TRBV29-1 and TRBJ2-7; 10 bases match TRBD1. There are 14 residues in the CDR3. Germline CDR1 and CDR2: SQVTM and ANQGSEA. Trimming took 3 bases from V and 5 from J; bases not matched to a gene: 7. The CDR3 reads CSVDGDRGMNEQYF. The CDR3 bases are TGCAGCGTTGATGGGGACAGGGGTATGAACGAGCAGTACTTC.

This clonotype was detected ten times or more. The chain uses TRBV4-2 and TRBJ2-3, with 11 bases identical to TRBD2. The germline CDR1 and CDR2 sequences are LGHNA and YNFKEQ. V trimming: 0 bases; J trimming: 2 bases; junction bases outside the gene matches: 7. The CDR3 length is 18 residues. The CDR3 spells CASSQDPLAGGLTDTQYF. CDR3 sequence (DNA): TGTGCCAGCAGCCAAGATCCCCTAGCGGGAGGACTCACAGATACGCAGTATTTT.

The chain links TRBV7-9 to TRBJ2-2; weak D call: TRBD1 (5 bases). This CDR3 has 14 residues. Germline assignment: CDR1 SEHNR and CDR2 FQNEAQ (reference sequence). The V end lost 5 bases, the J end lost 3 bases, and 10 bases lay between the germline ends. The CDR3, as DNA: TGTGCCAGCAGCCCGCAGGGTTACACCGGGGAGCTGTTTTTT. Protein: CASSPQGYTGELFF.

This clonotype was observed many times. The rearrangement joins TRBV4-2 to TRBJ2-1; no reliable D call. Germline V gene sequence: CDR1 LGHNA, CDR2 YNFKEQ. V was cut by 4 bases and J by 8 bases, with 12 bases left in between. The CDR3 consists of 13 residues. The CDR3, as DNA: TGTGCCAGCAGCCGCGGAGAGAAGGATGAGCAGTTCTTC. Its protein product is CASSRGEKDEQFF.

Here the CDR3 reads CASSLQGLETQYF. In DNA form, the CDR3 reads TGTGCCAGCAGCTTACAGGGTCTAGAGACCCAGTACTTC. The chain carries TRBV11-2 and TRBJ2-5, with D possibly being TRBD1 (5 bases). The germline V gene has CDR1 SGHAT and CDR2 FQNNGV. CDR3 size: 13 residues. Between the trimmed V and J ends, which lost 2 bases and 4 bases, there was a span of 8 bases.

Regarding this clonotype: A much larger clonotype is one base distant, so this may be a read error. The V gene is TRBV5-4, the J gene TRBJ2-2; 7 bases agree with TRBD2. CDR1 and CDR2 from the germline V gene are SGHNT and YYREEE (reference sequence). The length of the CDR3 is 15 residues. Trimming at V came to 3 bases and at J to 7 bases, leaving 9 bases not matched to a gene. For the CDR3, the DNA is TGTGCCAGCAGCTGGCGCGGGAGTACCATCGGGGAGCTGTTTTTT. It codes for CASSWRGSTIGELFF.